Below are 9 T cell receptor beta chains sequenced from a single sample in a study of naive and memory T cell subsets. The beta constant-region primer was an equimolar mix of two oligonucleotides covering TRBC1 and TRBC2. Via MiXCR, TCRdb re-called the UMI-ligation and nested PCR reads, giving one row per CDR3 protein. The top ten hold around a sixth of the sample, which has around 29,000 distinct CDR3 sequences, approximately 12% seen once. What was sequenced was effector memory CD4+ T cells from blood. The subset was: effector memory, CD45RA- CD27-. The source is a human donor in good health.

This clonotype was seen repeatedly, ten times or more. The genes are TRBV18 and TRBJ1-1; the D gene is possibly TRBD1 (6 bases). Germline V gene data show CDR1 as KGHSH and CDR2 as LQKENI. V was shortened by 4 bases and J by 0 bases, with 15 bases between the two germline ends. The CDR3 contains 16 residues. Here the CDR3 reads CASSLQTGRVNTEAFF. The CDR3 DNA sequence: TGTGCCAGCTCACTGCAGACAGGAAGGGTGAACACTGAAGCTTTCTTT.

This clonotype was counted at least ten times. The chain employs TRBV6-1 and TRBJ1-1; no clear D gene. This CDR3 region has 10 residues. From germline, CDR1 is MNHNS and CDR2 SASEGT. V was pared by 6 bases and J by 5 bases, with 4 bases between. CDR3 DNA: TGTGCCAGCAGAGGAACTGAAGCTTTCTTT. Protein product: CASRGTEAFF.

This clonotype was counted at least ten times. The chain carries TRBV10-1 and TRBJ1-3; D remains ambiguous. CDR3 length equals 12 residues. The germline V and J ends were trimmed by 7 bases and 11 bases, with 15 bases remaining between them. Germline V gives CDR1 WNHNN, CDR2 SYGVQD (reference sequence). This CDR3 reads CASMTGPYAIYF. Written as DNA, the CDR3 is TGCGCCAGCATGACCGGGCCGTATGCCATATATTTT.

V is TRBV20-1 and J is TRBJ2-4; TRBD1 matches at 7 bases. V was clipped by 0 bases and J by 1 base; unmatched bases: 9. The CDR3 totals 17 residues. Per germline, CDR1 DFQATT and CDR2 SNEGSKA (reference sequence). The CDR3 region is CSAREWGLQGAKNIQYF. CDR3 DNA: TGCAGTGCTAGAGAATGGGGTTTACAGGGGGCCAAAAACATTCAGTACTTC.

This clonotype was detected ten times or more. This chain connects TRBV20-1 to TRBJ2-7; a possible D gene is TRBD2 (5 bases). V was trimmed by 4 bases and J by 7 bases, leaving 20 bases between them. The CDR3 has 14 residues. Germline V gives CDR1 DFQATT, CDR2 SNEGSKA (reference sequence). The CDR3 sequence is CSATSGETRREQYF. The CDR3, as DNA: TGCAGTGCTACCTCTGGGGAGACTCGGCGAGAGCAGTACTTC.

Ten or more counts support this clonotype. The DNA for the CDR3 is TGTGCCTGGAGTGTAGAAAGCAGGGGGCCGACCACCGGGGAGCTGTTTTTT. Translation: CAWSVESRGPTTGELFF. J is TRBJ2-2 and V is TRBV30, with 8 bases lining up with TRBD1. Germline lookup yields CDR1 GTSNPN and CDR2 SVGIG (reference sequence). The CDR3 sequence is 17 residues long. V shed 0 bases and J 4 bases; nucleotides not matched to a gene: 10. Using reference TRBV30 and TRBJ2-2 for the parts outside the CDR3, the full variable domain is SQTIHQWPATLVQPVGSPLSLECTVEGTSNPNLYWYRQAAGRGLQLLFYSVGIGQISSEVPQNLSASRPQDRQFILSSKKLLLSDSGFYLCAWSVESRGPTTGELFFGEGSRLTVL.

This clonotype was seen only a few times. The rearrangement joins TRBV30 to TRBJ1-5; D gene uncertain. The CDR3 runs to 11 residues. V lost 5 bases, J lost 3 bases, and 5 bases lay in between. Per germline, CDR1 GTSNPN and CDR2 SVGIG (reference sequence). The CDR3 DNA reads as TGTGCCTGGGGTACCAATCAGCCCCAGCATTTT. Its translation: CAWGTNQPQHF.

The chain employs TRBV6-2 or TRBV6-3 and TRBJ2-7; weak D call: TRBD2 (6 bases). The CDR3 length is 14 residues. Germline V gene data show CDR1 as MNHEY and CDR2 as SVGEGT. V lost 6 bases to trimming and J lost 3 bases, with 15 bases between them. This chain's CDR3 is CASRPAGQSYEQYF. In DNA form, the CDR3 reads TGTGCCAGCAGGCCGGCGGGGCAGAGCTACGAGCAGTACTTC.

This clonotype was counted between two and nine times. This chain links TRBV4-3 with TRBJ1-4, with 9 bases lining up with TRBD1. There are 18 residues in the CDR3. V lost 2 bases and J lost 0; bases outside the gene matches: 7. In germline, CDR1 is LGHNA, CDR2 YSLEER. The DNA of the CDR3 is TGCGCCAGCAGCCAAAGATCCGGGACAGGGACAACTAATGAAAAACTGTTTTTT. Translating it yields CASSQRSGTGTTNEKLFF.